This note documents a single T cell receptor beta chain sequence. Its target is unknown. This sample stems from a study of T-cell reconstitution after alpha-beta-depleted transplantation in children. Study-wide points: Some patients' high day-60 TCRbeta diversity was attributed to recipient cells surviving conditioning. One year after transplant, T-cell counts and diversity came mostly from newly produced T cells. Two months or so post-transplant, alpha-beta T cells reportedly derived from several hundred expanded graft clones.

Unique molecular identifiers tagged the TCRbeta library. Each CDR3 protein gets one entry after TCRdb re-called the PCR reads with MiXCR. The table records approximately 650,000 distinct CDR3 sequences, around 13% of them present only once. Per the germline V gene, CDR1 is DFQATT and CDR2 is SNEGSKA (reference sequence). V lost 5 bases, J lost 1 base, and 13 bases lay in between. The CDR3 has 14 amino acids. The chain combines TRBV20-1 with TRBJ2-3; a possible D gene is TRBD2 (6 bases). This sample comprised PBMCs, obtained before TCRalphabeta/CD19-depleted stem cell transplant. This TCR was sampled from a girl aged 2 to 10 with congenital amegakaryocytic thrombocytopenia, due to receive a stem cell transplant. The CDR3 is CSAQRRVGTDTQYF. The CDR3 DNA sequence: TGCAGTGCTCAGAGGAGGGTCGGCACAGATACGCAGTATTTT.